The clone carrying this TCR beta chain was counted between two and nine times. Donors were grouped by their self-reported clinical history. The data are from a study of blood T cell repertoires in COVID-19. The overall study: COVID-19 samples collected from the United States, Italy and Spain covered acute and convalescent phases.

Germline-derived CDR1 and CDR2 are SGHNT and YYREEE (reference sequence). V lost 1 base and J 8 bases, leaving 18 bases between the germline ends. CDR3 length: 15 amino acids. Per the authors' pipeline: Quantification of nucleated cells was approximated via reference gene primer amplification. Sequencing was performed with immunoSEQ multiplex PCR; in TCRdb, only in-frame clones are kept and a portion is missing. D and trimming come from the DNA, and the V and J calls and clone size come from that table. This table has over 200,000 clones, roughly 85% appearing once. The origin of this receptor is a young man who had recovered from COVID-19. The sample taken for sequencing was PBMCs or T cells enriched from blood (not recorded which). The V gene is TRBV5-4, the J gene TRBJ1-2; possible D gene TRBD1, 5 bases. The CDR3 loop reads CASSLYTLGGGGYTF. Here the CDR3 DNA reads TGTGCCAGCAGCTTGTACACCCTCGGGGGTGGCGGCTACACCTTC.